A single sample is the source of the 9 T cell receptor beta chains below, sequenced in a study of OX40 agonist ivuxolimab in advanced cancers. Repertoires were generated with immunoSEQ multiplex PCR, while TCRdb's copy carries only in-frame clones and drops some. The sample includes around 72,000 clones, roughly 88% of them seen just once. The sample in question was CD4+ or CD8+ T cells sorted from blood, obtained in a trial of the OX40 agonist ivuxolimab. These receptors all stem from an adult with an advanced solid tumor such as melanoma, head and neck, liver or kidney cancer.

The chain couples TRBV25-1 to TRBJ1-1; a weak D match, TRBD1 (6 bases). The CDR3 is 14 residues long. The germline V gene has CDR1 MGHDK and CDR2 SYGVNS. The V gene lost 7 bases and the J gene lost 3 bases, with 15 bases spanning the gap. CDR3 loop: CASTFGRGYTEAFF. CDR3 bases: TGTGCCAGCACCTTTGGGAGGGGGTACACTGAAGCTTTCTTT.

The J gene is TRBJ1-2, the V gene TRBV5-6; 8 nucleotides agree with TRBD1. The CDR3 runs to 13 residues. With V trimmed by 4 bases and J by 6 bases, 5 bases remained unmatched. The germline gives CDR1 SGHDT, CDR2 YYEEEE. As DNA, the CDR3 is TGTGCCAGCAGCAGGGACAGGTGGCATGGCTACACCTTC. Encoded protein: CASSRDRWHGYTF.

The chain uses TRBV5-1 and TRBJ1-6; D is undetermined. The CDR3 extends over 13 amino acids. V gave up 9 bases and J gave up 8 bases, with 15 bases separating them. Germline assignment: CDR1 SGHRS and CDR2 YFSETQ. CDR3 nucleotide sequence: TGCGCCACCGGTCCGACTAGGGATTCACCCCTCCACTTT. It yields the protein CATGPTRDSPLHF.

The genes are TRBV29-1 and TRBJ1-1; D might be TRBD1 (5 bases). The V and J ends lost 4 bases and 1 base respectively, with 13 bases between them. Per the germline V gene, CDR1 is SQVTM and CDR2 is ANQGSEA. The CDR3 totals 14 residues. Here the CDR3 reads CSVGEGTGNTEAFF. The CDR3 DNA follows: TGCAGCGTTGGGGAGGGTACAGGGAACACTGAAGCTTTCTTT.

The chain carries TRBV10-3 and TRBJ1-3; D uncertain. CDR1 and CDR2 (germline): ENHRY, SYGVKD. The V gene lost 6 bases and the J gene lost 0 bases, with 15 bases spanning the gap. The CDR3 contains 16 residues. CDR3 in amino acids: CAIRMGLGSSGNTIYF. CDR3 DNA sequence: TGTGCCATCAGGATGGGATTAGGGAGCTCTGGAAACACCATATATTTT.

This sequence joins TRBV11-3 and TRBJ1-2; the match to TRBD1 covers 7 bases. V trimming: 6 bases; J trimming: 8 bases; junction bases outside the gene matches: 6. Germline CDR1 is SGHNT and CDR2 is YENEEA. The CDR3 runs to 12 residues. CDR3 sequence (DNA): TGTGCCAGCAGTACAGGGGAGAAAGGCTACACCTTC. Translation: CASSTGEKGYTF.

This sequence joins TRBV5-4 and TRBJ2-2, with 8 bases lining up with TRBD2. Germline V gene lookup returns CDR1 SGHNT and CDR2 YYREEE (reference sequence). Unmatched junction bases numbered 4, after V lost 3 bases and J lost 3 bases. The CDR3 spans 15 residues. The CDR3 reads CASSWGLGDTGELFF. CDR3 sequence (DNA): TGTGCCAGCAGCTGGGGACTAGGGGACACCGGGGAGCTGTTTTTT.

The chain couples TRBV5-1 to TRBJ1-1; a possible D gene is TRBD1 (6 bases). Germline values: CDR1 SGHRS, CDR2 YFSETQ. The ends were cut back, 2 bases at V and 2 bases at J, with 13 bases in the middle. The CDR3 is 15 residues long. CDR3 protein: CASSFSSGGNTEAFF. In nucleotides, the CDR3 is TGCGCCAGCAGCTTTAGTTCCGGGGGCAACACTGAAGCTTTCTTT. The whole variable domain, remainder taken from reference TRBV5-1 and TRBJ1-1, is KAGVTQTPRYLIKTRGQQVTLSCSPISGHRSVSWYQQTPGQGLQFLFEYFSETQRNKGNFPGRFSGRQFSNSRSEMNVSTLELGDSALYLCASSFSSGGNTEAFFGQGTRLTVV.

The chain is built from TRBV2 and TRBJ1-2; D not resolved. Germline CDR1 is SNHLY and CDR2 is FYNNEI. The CDR3 totals 14 residues. V lost 0 bases and J 5 bases, leaving 10 bases between the germline ends. CDR3 bases: TGTGCCAGCAGTGAAGCGGGTAATGGGTATGGCTACACCTTC. The encoded protein is CASSEAGNGYGYTF.